One sample yielded the 17 T cell receptor beta chains listed below, sequenced in a study of cytomegalovirus exposure and HLA in healthy donors. The PCR had 60 Vbeta and 13 Jbeta primers. TCRdb's table, derived via immunoSEQ multiplex PCR, lists solely in-frame clones and lacks some. The table has about 130,000 clones, approximately 70% seen once; the top ten hold 2% to 3%. Sequenced input: PBMCs. The receptors originated from a woman in her sixties in good health and CMV-seropositive.

A word on this clone: Other DNA sequences in this sample translate to the same CDR3. This chain connects TRBV5-1 to TRBJ2-2; TRBD2 is a possible D gene (5 bases). The germline V and J ends were trimmed by 4 bases and 1 base, with 11 bases remaining between them. This CDR3 has 15 amino acids. CDR1 is SGHRS and CDR2 is YFSETQ in the germline V gene. The DNA for the CDR3 is TGCGCCAGCAGCCCCACCGGAGGGAACACCGGGGAGCTGTTTTTT. Encoded protein: CASSPTGGNTGELFF.

J is TRBJ2-2 and V is TRBV7-8; D gene ambiguous. The length of the CDR3 is 14 residues. Trimming took 1 base from V and 4 from J, leaving 7 bases between them. Germline CDR1 and CDR2: SGHVS and FQNEAQ. The chain's CDR3 is CASSLDPGTGELFF. CDR3 coding DNA: TGTGCCAGCAGCTTAGACCCGGGCACCGGGGAGCTGTTTTTT.

The chain is built from TRBV6-5 and TRBJ1-2; 8 bases match TRBD1. This CDR3 has 12 residues. Per the germline V gene, CDR1 is MNHEY and CDR2 is SVGAGI. The V gene end was trimmed by 4 bases and the J gene end by 8 bases; junction bases not matched to a gene: 3. The CDR3 DNA reads as TGTGCCAGCAGTTGGGGGACAGGCGGCTACACCTTC. This codes for CASSWGTGGYTF.

The chain carries TRBV6-6 and TRBJ2-2, with D tentatively TRBD1 (6 bases). CDR3 length: 13 residues. Germline CDR1 and CDR2: MNHNY and SVGAGI (reference sequence). The V end was cut by 4 bases, the J end by 5 bases, with 8 bases between. CDR3 loop: CASSSGQTGELFF. DNA of the CDR3: TGTGCCAGCAGTTCAGGACAGACCGGGGAGCTGTTTTTT.

The chain employs TRBV28 and TRBJ2-1; 13 nucleotides agree with TRBD2. In germline, CDR1 is MDHEN, CDR2 SYDVKM. V dropped 6 bases and J dropped 0; count of bases not matched to a gene: 11. The CDR3 is 19 amino acids. For the CDR3, the DNA is TGTGCCAGCAGCGATCCGACTAGCGGGGGGCCGGGCTCCTACAATGAGCAGTTCTTC. This codes for CASSDPTSGGPGSYNEQFF.

This clone was counted a single time. The chain has TRBV19 and TRBJ2-4; 8 bases fit TRBD1. The trim removed 3 bases at V and 0 bases at J, leaving 4 bases unmatched. Germline loops: CDR1 LNHDA, CDR2 SQIVND (reference sequence). The CDR3 contains 16 residues. The CDR3 spells CASSINRGLAKNIQYF. Written as DNA, the CDR3 is TGTGCCAGTAGTATTAACAGGGGGTTAGCCAAAAACATTCAGTACTTC.

V is TRBV11-3 and J is TRBJ2-1, with TRBD2 matching over 9 bases. This CDR3 comprises 16 residues. CDR1 SGHNT and CDR2 YENEEA come from the germline V gene. J gave up 8 bases and V 5 bases, and 13 bases lay outside the gene matches. CDR3 coding DNA: TGTGCCAGCAGCCCCAAGGTGAGCGGGGGGTCCGATGAGCAGTTCTTC. Translated: CASSPKVSGGSDEQFF.

CDR3 amino acids: CASCRSTSGGAVDTQYF. DNA for the CDR3: TGTGCCAGCTGCCGGTCGACTAGCGGGGGGGCGGTAGATACGCAGTATTTT. This rearrangement joins TRBV7-8 to TRBJ2-3, with 14 bases identical to TRBD2. This CDR3 has 17 residues. With 8 bases clipped from V and 5 bases from J, the junction kept 12 bases outside the gene matches. Germline V CDR1 and CDR2: SGHVS, FQNEAQ.

The chain carries TRBV7-3 and TRBJ1-1; D unclear. The CDR3 has 16 residues. Germline V gives CDR1 SGHTA, CDR2 FQGTGA. Trimming pared 4 bases from V and 1 base from J, leaving 16 bases between. The CDR3 spells CASSSIRLQRNTEAFF. The CDR3 nucleotides read TGTGCCAGCAGCTCCATTAGGTTACAGAGGAACACTGAAGCTTTCTTT.

This clone appeared a single time. The rearrangement links TRBV2 to TRBJ1-6; possible D gene TRBD1, 6 bases. Per germline, CDR1 SNHLY and CDR2 FYNNEI. Trimming took 9 bases from V and 7 from J, leaving 16 bases between them. This CDR3 is 14 amino acids long. CDR3 bases: TGTGCCAGAGGGCAAGGGGGTGTGAATTCACCCCTCCACTTT. Its protein product is CARGQGGVNSPLHF. Full variable domain (remainder filled in from reference TRBV2 and TRBJ1-6): EPEVTQTPSHQVTQMGQEVILRCVPISNHLYFYWYRQILGQKVEFLVSFYNNEISEKSEIFDDQFSVERPDGSNFTLKIRSTKLEDSAMYFCARGQGGVNSPLHFGNGTRLTVT.

The V and J genes are TRBV19 and TRBJ1-2; TRBD1 matches 8 bases. CDR1 and CDR2 from the germline V gene are LNHDA and SQIVND (reference sequence). Trimming at V came to 4 bases and at J to 8 bases, leaving 12 bases not matched to a gene. The CDR3 runs to 15 residues. CDR3 nucleotides: TGTGCCAGTAGTACGGGACAGGCTCCTAAATGGGGCTACACCTTC. Translating it yields CASSTGQAPKWGYTF.

The chain joins TRBV19 to TRBJ1-2; 8 bases agree with TRBD1. The germline gives CDR1 LNHDA, CDR2 SQIVND (reference sequence). This CDR3 is built from 13 residues. Trimming removed 3 bases from V and 7 bases from J; junction bases left unmatched: 4. The DNA of the CDR3 is TGTGCCAGTAGTATTACTACAGGGGGTGGCTACACCTTC. It specifies CASSITTGGGYTF.

The CDR3 loop is CASSIGVSMGGRSTEAFF. The CDR3 nucleotides are TGTGCCAGTAGTATAGGGGTATCGATGGGGGGGCGGAGCACTGAAGCTTTCTTT. This sequence joins TRBV19 and TRBJ1-1; tentatively, D is TRBD1 (6 bases). Trimming pared 1 base from V and 4 bases from J, leaving 22 bases between. CDR1 is LNHDA, CDR2 SQIVND, per germline (reference sequence). The CDR3 is 18 amino acids.

The rearrangement links TRBV7-9 to TRBJ1-3; D is uncertain. The CDR3 is made up of 15 amino acids. V was pared by 5 bases and J by 0 bases, with 11 bases between. The V gene's germline CDR1 is SEHNR and CDR2 FQNEAQ (reference sequence). The CDR3 DNA reads as TGTGCCAGCAGCCGAACCAGATACTCTGGAAACACCATATATTTT. Its protein product is CASSRTRYSGNTIYF.

The rearrangement joins TRBV5-6 to TRBJ2-3; 7 nucleotides align to TRBD2. CDR1 is SGHDT and CDR2 is YYEEEE in the germline V gene. The CDR3 runs to 16 residues. Losses at the gene ends were 1 base for V and 1 base for J; bases not matched to a gene: 6. The CDR3 region has the DNA TGTGCCAGCAGCTTGCGGGGAGGGATGGGCACAGATACGCAGTATTTT. Translation gives CASSLRGGMGTDTQYF.

As concerns this clone: One end of the junction fails to match germline, which may point to a read error. This chain joins TRBV7-9 and TRBJ1-4, with D possibly TRBD1 on 6 matching bases. The CDR3 length is 12 residues. Germline V gives CDR1 SEHNR, CDR2 FQNEAQ (reference sequence). CDR3 sequence (DNA): TGTTCCAGCAGCCGGGACACCAGACAACTGTTTTTT. Translating gives CSSSRDTRQLFF.

This clone was picked up a small number of times. V gene TRBV6-5 combines with J gene TRBJ1-2; tentative D call: TRBD1 (5 bases). The CDR3 extends over 14 amino acids. The V and J ends lost 7 bases and 4 bases respectively, with 16 bases between them. Germline loops: CDR1 MNHEY, CDR2 SVGAGI. The DNA for the CDR3 is TGTGCCAGCACCCCCGGGGGGGTTGGCTATGGCTACACCTTC. As protein: CASTPGGVGYGYTF.